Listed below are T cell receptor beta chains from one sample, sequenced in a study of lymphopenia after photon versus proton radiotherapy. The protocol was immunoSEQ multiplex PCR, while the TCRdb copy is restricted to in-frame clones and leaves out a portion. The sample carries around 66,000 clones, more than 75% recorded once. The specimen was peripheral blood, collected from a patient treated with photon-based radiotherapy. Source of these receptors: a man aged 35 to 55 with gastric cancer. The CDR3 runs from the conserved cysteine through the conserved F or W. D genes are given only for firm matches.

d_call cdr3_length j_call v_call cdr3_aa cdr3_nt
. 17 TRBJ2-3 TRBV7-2 CASSLGGGPLGTDTQYF TGTGCCAGCAGCTTAGGAGGGGGACCTCTTGGCACAGATACGCAGTATTTT
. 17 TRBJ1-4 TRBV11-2 CASSLSGRTTGGEKLFF TGTGCCAGCAGCTTGAGTGGTCGGACAACCGGGGGAGAAAAACTGTTTTTT
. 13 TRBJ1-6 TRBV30 CAWRGPGNSPLHF TGTGCCTGGAGGGGGCCCGGGAATTCACCCCTCCACTTT
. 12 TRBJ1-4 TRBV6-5 CASSPGLEKLFF TGTGCCAGCAGCCCCGGGCTTGAAAAACTGTTTTTT
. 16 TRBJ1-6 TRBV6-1 CASSEAAGYLNSPLHF TGTGCCAGCAGTGAAGCGGCAGGGTATCTTAATTCACCCCTCCACTTT
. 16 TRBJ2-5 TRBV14 CASSQGSAIAQETQYF TGTGCCAGCAGCCAAGGCTCGGCAATAGCGCAAGAGACCCAGTACTTC
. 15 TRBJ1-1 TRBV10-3 CAISEGQELNTEAFF TGTGCCATCAGTGAAGGGCAGGAGTTGAACACTGAAGCTTTCTTT
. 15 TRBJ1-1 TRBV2 CASGPNRAQGTEAFF TGTGCCAGCGGTCCAAACAGGGCCCAGGGCACTGAAGCTTTCTTT
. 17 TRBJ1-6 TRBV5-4 CASSRGGVYSYNSPLHF TGTGCCAGCAGCCGAGGAGGGGTATACTCCTATAATTCACCCCTCCACTTT
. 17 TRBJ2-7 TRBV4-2 CASSHPNPFGSSYEQYF TGTGCCAGCAGCCATCCCAACCCGTTCGGTAGCTCCTACGAGCAGTACTTC
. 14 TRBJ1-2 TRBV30 CAWSVLGVLNGYTF TGTGCCTGGAGTGTATTAGGAGTTCTTAATGGCTACACCTTC
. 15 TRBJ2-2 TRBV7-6 CASSLGVSSTGELFF TGTGCCAGCAGCTTAGGGGTCAGTTCCACCGGGGAGCTGTTTTTT
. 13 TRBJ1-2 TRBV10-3 CAISESWDPGYTF TGTGCCATCAGTGAGTCTTGGGATCCCGGATACACCTTC
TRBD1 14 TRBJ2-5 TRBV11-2 CASSLATGGETQYF TGTGCCAGCAGCTTGGCGACAGGGGGAGAGACCCAGTACTTC
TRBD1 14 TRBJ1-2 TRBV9 CASSERTGFYGYTF TGTGCCAGCAGCGAAAGGACAGGATTCTATGGCTACACCTTC
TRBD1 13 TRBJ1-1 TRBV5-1 CASSLGQGPEAFF TGCGCCAGCAGCTTGGGACAGGGGCCTGAAGCTTTCTTT
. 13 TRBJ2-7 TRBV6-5 CASSYNGGSEQYF TGTGCCAGCAGTTACAACGGGGGATCCGAGCAGTACTTC
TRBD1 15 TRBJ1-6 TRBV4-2 CASSQDRTGDSPLHF TGTGCCAGCAGCCAAGATCGGACAGGGGATTCACCCCTCCACTTT
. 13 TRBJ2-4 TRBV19 CASRPGPLNIQYF TGTGCCAGTAGGCCGGGACCGCTAAACATTCAGTACTTC
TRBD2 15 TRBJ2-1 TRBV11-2 CASARPGLGVYEQFF TGTGCCAGCGCCAGACCGGGACTAGGAGTCTATGAGCAGTTCTTC